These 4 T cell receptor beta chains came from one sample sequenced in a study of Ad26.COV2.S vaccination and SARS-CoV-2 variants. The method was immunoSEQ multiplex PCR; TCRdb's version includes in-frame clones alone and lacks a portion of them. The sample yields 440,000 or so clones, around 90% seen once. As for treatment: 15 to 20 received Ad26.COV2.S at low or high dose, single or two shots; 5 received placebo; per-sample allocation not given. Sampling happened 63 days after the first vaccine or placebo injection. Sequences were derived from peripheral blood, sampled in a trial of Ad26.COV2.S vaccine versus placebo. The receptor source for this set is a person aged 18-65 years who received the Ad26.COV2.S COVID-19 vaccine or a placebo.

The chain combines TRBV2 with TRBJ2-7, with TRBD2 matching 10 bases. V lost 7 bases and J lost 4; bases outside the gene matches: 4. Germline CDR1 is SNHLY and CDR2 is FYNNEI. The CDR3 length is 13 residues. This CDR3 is CASTASGSYEQYF. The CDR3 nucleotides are TGTGCCAGCACGGCTAGCGGGAGTTACGAGCAGTACTTC.

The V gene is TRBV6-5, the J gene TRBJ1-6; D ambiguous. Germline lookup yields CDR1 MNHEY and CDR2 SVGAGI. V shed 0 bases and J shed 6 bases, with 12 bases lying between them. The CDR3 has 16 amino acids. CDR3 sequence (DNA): TGTGCCAGCAGTTACTCGAACTGGGAACCTAATTCACCCCTCCACTTT. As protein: CASSYSNWEPNSPLHF.

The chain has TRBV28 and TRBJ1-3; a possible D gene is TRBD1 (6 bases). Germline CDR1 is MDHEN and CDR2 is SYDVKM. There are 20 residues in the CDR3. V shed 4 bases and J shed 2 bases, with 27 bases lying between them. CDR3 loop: CASSYPPRGYEGGTGNTIYF. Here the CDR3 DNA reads TGTGCCAGCAGTTACCCGCCTAGGGGGTACGAGGGAGGGACTGGAAACACCATATATTTT.

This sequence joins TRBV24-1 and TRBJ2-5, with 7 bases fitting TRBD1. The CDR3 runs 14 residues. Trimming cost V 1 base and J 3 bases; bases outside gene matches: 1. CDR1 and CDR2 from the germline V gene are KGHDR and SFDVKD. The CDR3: CATSDFGTEETQYF. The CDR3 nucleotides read TGTGCCACCAGTGATTTTGGGACAGAAGAGACCCAGTACTTC.